A single TCR beta chain is shown here with its context. In the original workflow: Reference gene primer amplification yielded estimated nucleated cell counts. TCRdb's table, derived via immunoSEQ multiplex PCR, lists solely in-frame clones and lacks some. For V, J and clone size, that table is used; D and trimming come from the DNA. The data hold roughly 180,000 clones, with approximately 80% observed a single time. This entry belongs to a study of blood T cell repertoires in COVID-19. Study-level background: The United States, Italy and Spain were the sources of the acute and convalescent COVID-19 samples. The analysed material was cDNA or gDNA that came from T cells, B-cell-depleted T cells, or PBMCs.

With 6 bases removed from V and 3 bases from J, the gap between germline ends came to 30 bases. The CDR3 runs to 19 residues. Germline V gene lookup returns CDR1 SGHDT and CDR2 YYEEEE. V gene TRBV5-6 combines with J gene TRBJ1-1; D is possibly TRBD1 (5 bases). The sample consisted of peripheral blood. The source is a human donor in a cohort sampled during active COVID-19. This CDR3 reads CASTSDTLNNPYRDTEAFF. CDR3 DNA: TGTGCCAGCACCTCGGACACTTTGAACAACCCTTATCGAGACACTGAAGCTTTCTTT.